This TCR beta chain was obtained from a study of type 1 regulatory T cells (dated by TCRdb to the early 2020s). A note on the overall study: The study characterized an in vitro protocol that generated a Tr1-enriched, alloantigen-specific CD4 T cell product named T-allo10. T-allo10 was being evaluated clinically in patients with hematological malignancies who were receiving allogeneic hematopoietic stem cell transplantation.

Specificity for host alloantigens, anergy, and the capacity for alloantigen-specific suppression were described as properties of donor-derived T-allo10 cells. Sequenced using an Illumina MiSeq. Clones were called with MiXCR by TCRdb after fastp trimmed the public reads at Q25, and only in-frame beta chains were retained. When rows share a CDR3 protein, they turn into one entry using the most common DNA and genes. The sample table contains 60,000 to 70,000 distinct CDR3 sequences; only one count was recorded for nearly 65% of them. 7.6% of the sample is taken by the ten largest. Taken from the germline V gene, the CDR1 and CDR2 loops are MDHEN and SYDVKM. Trimming costs V 1 base and J 7 bases, and their ends lie 10 bases apart. The CDR3 goes from the cysteine to the phenylalanine over 13 residues. Only CDR3 DNA remains: 39 bases, in frame from the first base. Concerning this clonotype itself: The clone's antigen remains unknown. No base qualities exist here, and no much larger clone lies one base off it.

This TCR was recovered from a human donor in good health. Sequencing input: cultured T cells, either the whole culture or a sorted T cell fraction (not recorded which). Explained via the paper, the cell subset or site label denotes: Tr1-enriched cell product generated in vitro against host alloantigens. This receptor chain uses TRBV28 and TRBJ1-1; 5 matching bases give a weak D call of TRBD1. The nucleotides are TGTGCCAGCAGTTTATTTTTAGGGGATGAAGCTTTCTTT. This encodes CASSLFLGDEAFF.